The 10 T cell receptor beta chains below all came from one sample that was sequenced in a study of T cell repertoires in cytomegalovirus infection. The antigens of these receptors remain unknown. TCRdb analysed the reads with MiXCR anew, one entry per CDR3 protein. The table has roughly 100,000 distinct CDR3 sequences, roughly 40% seen once. The source was CD8+ T cells from cultured PBMCs, collected from culture after CMV antigen stimulation. All receptors derive from a human donor in good health (CMV status not recorded). Some clones in this sample may be carry-over from other donors' samples.

The gene calls are TRBV12-3 or TRBV12-4 and TRBJ1-5; D unclear. This CDR3 contains 13 residues. Trimming pared 3 bases from V and 10 bases from J, leaving 13 bases between. CDR3 DNA sequence: TGTGCCAGCAGTTTTGTTTTGGGCCAACCCCAGCATTTT. Translating gives CASSFVLGQPQHF.

CDR3 sequence (DNA): TGTGCCAGTAGTATAGTCCCGGGGAGCTACGAGACCCAGTACTTC. As protein: CASSIVPGSYETQYF. The V and J genes are TRBV19 and TRBJ2-5, with a weak D call TRBD2 (5 bases). The CDR3 spans 15 residues. V lost 1 base and J lost 5, with 14 bases in between. CDR1 is LNHDA, CDR2 SQIVND, per germline (reference sequence).

The V and J genes are TRBV5-4 and TRBJ2-7, with D maybe TRBD1 (6 bases). There are 17 residues in the CDR3. Germline CDR1 and CDR2: SGHNT and YYREEE (reference sequence). Trimming shortened V by 4 bases and J by 6 bases, and 26 bases separated the two germline ends. In DNA form, the CDR3 reads TGTGCCAGCAGCCCAGAGGGGGACGTAGCGCTCCCTGGCGAGCAGTACTTC. Translating gives CASSPEGDVALPGEQYF. The full variable domain, completed using reference TRBV5-4 and TRBJ2-7, is ETGVTQSPTHLIKTRGQQVTLRCSSQSGHNTVSWYQQALGQGPQFIFQYYREEENGRGNFPPRFSGLQFPNYSSELNVNALELDDSALYLCASSPEGDVALPGEQYFGPGTRLTVT.

This clonotype was seen repeatedly, ten times or more. The chain combines TRBV28 with TRBJ1-1; D possibly corresponds to TRBD1 (5 bases). CDR3 size: 14 residues. Germline lookup yields CDR1 MDHEN and CDR2 SYDVKM. Trimming took 3 bases from V and 4 from J, leaving 12 bases between them. The CDR3 nucleotides read TGTGCCAGCAGTTTGGTGCAGGGTTTCACTGAAGCTTTCTTT. This sequence encodes CASSLVQGFTEAFF.

The chain joins TRBV5-5 to TRBJ2-1; D gene uncertain. The CDR3 totals 14 residues. The V end was cut by 3 bases, the J end by 4 bases, with 11 bases between. CDR1 is SGHKS, CDR2 YYEKEE, per germline (reference sequence). The CDR3 DNA reads TGTGCCAGCAGCTCCTCCTCCCGATACAATGAGCAGTTCTTC. The encoded protein is CASSSSSRYNEQFF.

This clonotype was counted only a few times. The chain combines TRBV19 with TRBJ2-1; the D gene is possibly TRBD1 (6 bases). This CDR3 is built from 19 residues. Trimming took 1 base from V and 4 from J, leaving 23 bases between them. Germline CDR1 and CDR2: LNHDA and SQIVND (reference sequence). The CDR3 DNA sequence: TGTGCCAGTAGTATAGGAGCCCTACAGGGTGGGTTTCGGTACAATGAGCAGTTCTTC. Amino acid sequence: CASSIGALQGGFRYNEQFF.

This chain uses TRBV7-9 with TRBJ1-4; D not resolved. Trimming stripped 5 bases from V and 0 bases from J, with 7 bases between. The CDR3 contains 14 residues. CDR1 and CDR2 from the germline V gene are SEHNR and FQNEAQ (reference sequence). CDR3 region: CASSRTATNEKLFF. CDR3 nucleotides: TGTGCCAGCAGCAGGACGGCAACTAATGAAAAACTGTTTTTT.

This clonotype was counted a few times. The chain recombines TRBV4-3 with TRBJ2-1, with D possibly TRBD2 on 5 matching bases. The CDR3 is 12 amino acids. Germline CDR1 LGHNA, CDR2 YSLEER. V gave up 6 bases and J gave up 5 bases, with 8 bases separating them. The CDR3 region has the DNA TGCGCCAGCAGTCCCGGGAACAATGAGCAGTTCTTC. Translating it yields CASSPGNNEQFF.

There are a few counts of this clonotype. The chain employs TRBV4-1 and TRBJ1-2, with D possibly matching TRBD1 (5 bases). The CDR3 runs to 15 residues. Germline V gene lookup returns CDR1 MGHRA and CDR2 YSYEKL. The V gene lost 4 bases and the J gene lost 0 bases, with 12 bases spanning the gap. CDR3 nucleotide sequence: TGCGCCAGCAGCCGGGGACCGCAGACTAACTATGGCTACACCTTC. It is translated as CASSRGPQTNYGYTF.

This clonotype showed up many times. The chain links TRBV7-2 to TRBJ2-1, with a possible D match to TRBD2 (7 bases). Germline CDR1 is SGHTA and CDR2 is FQGNSA. CDR3 size: 16 residues. V dropped 4 bases and J dropped 8 bases, with 21 bases sitting between them. The CDR3 region is CASSSYWRGPKDEQFF. The CDR3 nucleotides are TGTGCCAGCAGCTCCTACTGGCGGGGGCCGAAGGATGAGCAGTTCTTC.